This entry is about one T cell receptor (beta chain). The specificity of this receptor is unknown. Within one base of it there is no much larger clone, and no base qualities were kept. The data derive from a study of vaccination effects on CD4 cells after COVID-19 (dated by TCRdb to 2022 to 2024). Concerning the study at large: To identify antigen-specific CD4+ T cell clonotypes by their expansion, the ViraFEST assay first stimulated PBMC with viral peptide pools and then applied TCR sequencing. Across the study, the median time from the second dose to post-vaccine sampling was 72 days (range 14 to 241). Each well held more than 1.5 million PBMC cultured in IMDM containing roughly 5% human AB serum, roughly 10 IU/ml IL-2 and gentamicin, along with around 11 ug/ml peptides. SARS-CoV-2 spike-specific CD4+ TCR repertoires were compared before and after mRNA vaccination in COVID-19 convalescent patients and in infection-naive vaccine recipients. A total of 10 COVID-19 convalescent patients and a handful of SARS-CoV-2-naive healthy vaccine recipients were included in the full study. The Oncomine TCR Beta short-read assay on an Illumina iSeq 100 was used to sequence cultures from other donors in the study. General findings and caveats noted by the study authors: Marked clonal contraction was observed in both infection-induced and vaccine-induced clones at late post-vaccination timepoints, consistent with waning T cell responses. In healthy vaccine recipients, vaccine-induced clones were almost all SARS-CoV-2 mono-reactive, with only 1 of 255 being cross-reactive with common cold coronaviruses. Limitations of the study were the small number of convalescent patients and the absence of early post-infection timepoints.

Library preparation used the immunoSEQ multiplex PCR assay. DNA from the cultured, isolated CD4+ T cells was subjected to TCR beta CDR3 sequencing. On the authors' methods: Non-productive TCR sequences were removed and reads were trimmed to the CDR3 region, keeping CDR3s of at least 7 amino acids. The MANAFEST web app was used to identify antigen-specific clonotypes by comparing expansion in peptide wells with expansion in reference cultures. To be called positive, a clone needed expansion at FDR<0.05 compared with the reference and with all other wells, an odds ratio greater than 5, and a frequency greater than 0.1% in two replicate wells. Clonotypes significantly expanded in SARS-CoV-2 spike wells and in at least one common cold coronavirus spike condition were defined as cross-reactive. Using the stringdist R package, CDR3 similarity was measured by Levenshtein distance, and unrooted trees were constructed with ape in R 3.6.1. What TCRdb holds here is the immuneACCESS table cut down to in-frame rearrangements. Part of the clones is not present; checked against another copy, under half of the missing clones reflect an unresolved V gene, and the others are unexplained. The D gene and trimming were derived from the DNA, and the V and J assignments and clone size from that table. Recorded for this sample are some 69,000 clones; roughly 75% of them occurred a single time. Together, the top ten hold less than 2.5% of the sample.

After about 9 days of culture, CD4+ T cells were isolated with the EasySep CD4+ T cell isolation kit. Each participant received two doses of an mRNA SARS-CoV-2 vaccine, either BNT162b2 or mRNA-1273. Negative nucleocapsid antibody results before and after vaccination confirmed that the healthy vaccine recipients had no prior SARS-CoV-2 infection. Half of the culture medium was replaced with fresh IL-2-containing medium on days 3 and 7. Each peptide stimulation condition was cultured in triplicate wells unless otherwise noted. PBMC were separated from whole blood using Ficoll-Paque Plus gradient centrifugation and were then either cryopreserved at -140C or used fresh. The QIAamp micro DNA kit was used to extract genomic DNA from the cultured CD4+ T cells. Trimming costs V 2 bases and J 0 bases, and their ends lie 20 bases apart. The germline V gene provides CDR1 SNHLY and CDR2 FYNNEI. From its cysteine to its phenylalanine, the CDR3 spans 19 amino acids. The DNA shown is the 57-base CDR3, in frame from base 1.

This specimen consisted of CD4+ T cells from PBMCs cultured without peptide, obtained after COVID-19 vaccination. The sequence links TRBV2 to TRBJ1-5, with a weak D call of TRBD1 (6 bases match). This TCR was recovered from a human donor who received a COVID-19 vaccine. DNA sequence: TGTGCCAGCAGTGAATCGGGGGGGGCCCTCTCGTATAGCAATCAGCCCCAGCATTTT. Translated, this gives CASSESGGALSYSNQPQHF.